This T cell receptor (beta chain) stems from a study of T cells after yellow fever vaccination. Background on the study: It was SMART-Seq v4 Ultra Low Input that prepared the fractions with low cell numbers.

A remark on this clonotype: Antigen: not known.

Study conclusions and caveats: The secondary response showed a weaker magnitude and a faster peak, day 5 versus 15. Boosting was followed by the reappearance of most primary-vaccination clones (under 97% CD4, about 88% CD8).

TCRdb ran MiXCR on the 5' RACE reads and lists one entry per CDR3 protein. The table has 200,000 to 300,000 distinct CDR3 sequences, 10% to 15% seen once. V lost 4 bases and J lost 1; bases outside the gene matches: 4. The CDR3 extends over 16 amino acids. This TCR derives from a man aged 25 to 40 who received the YFV17D yellow fever vaccine. The specimen was CD4+ T cells sorted from PBMCs, collected 45 days after the yellow fever booster vaccination. V and J are TRBV12-3 or TRBV12-4 and TRBJ2-2; 9 nucleotides match TRBD2. CDR3: CASSYFSGRNTGELFF. The DNA of the CDR3 is TGTGCCAGCAGTTATTTTAGCGGGAGGAACACCGGGGAGCTGTTTTTT.